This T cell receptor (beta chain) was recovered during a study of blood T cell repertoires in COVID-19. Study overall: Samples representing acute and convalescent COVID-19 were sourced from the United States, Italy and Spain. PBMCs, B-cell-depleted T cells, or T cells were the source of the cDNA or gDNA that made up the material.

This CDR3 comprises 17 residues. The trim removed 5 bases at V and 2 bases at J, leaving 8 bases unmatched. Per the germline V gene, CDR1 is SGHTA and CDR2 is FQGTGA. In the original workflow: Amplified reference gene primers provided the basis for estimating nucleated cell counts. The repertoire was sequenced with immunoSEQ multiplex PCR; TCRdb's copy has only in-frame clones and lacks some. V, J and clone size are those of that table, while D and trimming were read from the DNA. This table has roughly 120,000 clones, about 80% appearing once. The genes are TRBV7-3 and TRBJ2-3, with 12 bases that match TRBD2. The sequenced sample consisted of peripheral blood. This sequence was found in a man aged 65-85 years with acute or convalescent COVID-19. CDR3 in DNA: TGTGCCAGCAGCCCCCAAGGACTAGCGGGATACACAGATACGCAGTATTTT. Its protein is CASSPQGLAGYTDTQYF.